This T cell receptor (beta chain) was recorded in a study of cytomegalovirus exposure and HLA in healthy donors. General study results and limits: The authors later found most CMV-associated TCR beta chains appeared HLA-restricted. A later analysis, which compared TCR beta chains of equal frequency, found the HLA-associated ones more clonally expanded.

Primers included in the PCR were 60 Vbeta and 13 Jbeta primers. Study processing details: The count from a later analysis was some 83 million unique TCR beta chains, some 9.9 million of them shared. The method was immunoSEQ multiplex PCR; TCRdb's version includes in-frame clones alone and lacks a portion of them. The V and J calls and the clone size are those of that table, but D and trimming were determined from the DNA. The sample holds a few hundred thousand clones, about 77% seen once. The study sampled nominally healthy donors, though unrecorded immune exposures were likely. This clone came up a few times. What it binds is unknown. This CDR3 spans 16 amino acids. Germline CDR1 and CDR2: MNHNY and SVGAGI (reference sequence). Trimming at V came to 3 bases and at J to 0 bases, leaving 5 bases not matched to a gene.

The J gene is TRBJ2-3, the V gene TRBV6-6, with 8 bases that match TRBD2. The sequence was collected from a woman between 25 and 40 years old in good health and CMV-seronegative. Sequencing was carried out using PBMCs. This chain's CDR3 is CASSYAAGGSTDTQYF. For the CDR3, the DNA is TGTGCCAGCAGTTATGCTGCGGGGGGAAGCACAGATACGCAGTATTTT.